The 7 T cell receptor beta chains below were found in one sample sequenced in a study of shared clonotypes between healthy human individuals. The data were produced by immunoSEQ multiplex PCR, yet TCRdb's version contains in-frame clones alone and is incomplete. Seen here are approximately 2,200,000 clones, around 93% observed once, and the top ten hold roughly 1.7%. Terminally differentiated effector memory CD45RA+ cells were excluded by CCR7 positive selection of CD45RO-negative cells. The specimen sequenced was naive CD8+ T cells from PBMCs. Receptors originate from a young man in good health. Some clones in this sample may be carry-over from other donors' samples.

The rearrangement links TRBV7-9 to TRBJ2-7; no definite D call. Looked up from germline, CDR1 is SEHNR and CDR2 is FQNEAQ (reference sequence). V lost 3 bases and J lost 2, with 11 bases in between. The CDR3 is made up of 14 amino acids. The CDR3 region has the DNA TGTGCCAGCAGCTTGACCACCTCACCCTACGAGCAGTACTTC. Translating gives CASSLTTSPYEQYF.

V usage is TRBV11-2 and J usage is TRBJ2-1; 13 positions agree with TRBD2. CDR3 length: 17 residues. Looked up from germline, CDR1 is SGHAT and CDR2 is FQNNGV. Trimming took 4 bases from V and 8 from J; bases not matched to a gene: 11. The CDR3 region has the DNA TGTGCCAGCAGCTACAAAAGGACTAGCGGGAGTAGCGATGAGCAGTTCTTC. Translated: CASSYKRTSGSSDEQFF.

The chain employs TRBV20-1 and TRBJ2-2, with unresolved D. There are 11 residues in the CDR3. V was trimmed by 5 bases and J by 9 bases, leaving 10 bases between them. Germline values: CDR1 DFQATT, CDR2 SNEGSKA (reference sequence). CDR3 bases: TGCAGTGCTTCGCCCGTTCGGGAGCTGTTTTTT. This encodes CSASPVRELFF.

This chain uses TRBV10-3 with TRBJ2-7, with D possibly matching TRBD2 (6 bases). Trimming removed 7 bases from V and 0 bases from J, with 10 bases in between. Germline assignment: CDR1 ENHRY and CDR2 SYGVKD. This CDR3 has 13 residues. The CDR3 DNA reads TGTGCCATCACCCCTAGCGCCTCCTACGAGCAGTACTTC. Its translation: CAITPSASYEQYF.

This rearrangement joins TRBV27 to TRBJ2-1; 9 nucleotides line up with TRBD2. The germline gives CDR1 MNHEY, CDR2 SMNVEV (reference sequence). J gave up 2 bases and V 1 base, and 9 bases lay outside the gene matches. The CDR3 spans 18 residues. CDR3 in DNA: TGTGCCAGCAGTTTATACCTAGCGGGGACACCGACCTACAATGAGCAGTTCTTC. Amino acids: CASSLYLAGTPTYNEQFF.

The chain links TRBV11-2 to TRBJ2-2; 13 bases map to TRBD2. Germline CDR1 SGHAT, CDR2 FQNNGV. This CDR3 is 17 amino acids long. V dropped 3 bases and J dropped 7; count of bases not matched to a gene: 8. The CDR3 DNA is TGTGCCAGCAGCTTTCGGACTAGCGGGGGACTTGACGGGGAGCTGTTTTTT. Translation gives CASSFRTSGGLDGELFF. Full variable domain (remainder filled in from reference TRBV11-2 and TRBJ2-2): EAGVAQSPRYKIIEKRQSVAFWCNPISGHATLYWYQQILGQGPKLLIQFQNNGVVDDSQLPKDRFSAERLKGVDSTLKIQPAKLEDSAVYLCASSFRTSGGLDGELFFGEGSRLTVL.

The chain is built from TRBV5-1 and TRBJ2-7; D is unresolved. Trimming removed 7 bases from V and 3 bases from J, with 14 bases in between. Germline CDR1 SGHRS, CDR2 YFSETQ. The CDR3 is 13 residues long. For the CDR3, the DNA is TGCGCCAGCCGTTCTCGACCCGGCTACGAGCAGTACTTC. It is translated as CASRSRPGYEQYF. The full variable domain, completed using reference TRBV5-1 and TRBJ2-7, is KAGVTQTPRYLIKTRGQQVTLSCSPISGHRSVSWYQQTPGQGLQFLFEYFSETQRNKGNFPGRFSGRQFSNSRSEMNVSTLELGDSALYLCASRSRPGYEQYFGPGTRLTVT.